This is a list of T cell receptor beta chains from one sample in a study of shared clonotypes between healthy human individuals. Data came from immunoSEQ multiplex PCR; TCRdb stores just in-frame clones and leaves some out. The table shows millions of clones, with more than 85% occurring only once. Source material: naive CD8+ T cells from PBMCs. Receptors were obtained from a man younger than 35 in good health. Some clones in this sample may be carry-over from other donors' samples. The CDR3 runs from the conserved cysteine through the conserved F or W. D genes are given only for firm matches. A row's size may be missing; if present it is once, few, many or a size class.

clone size | D gene | J gene | V gene | CDR3 DNA | CDR3 protein
NA | NA | TRBJ2-7 | TRBV7-9 | TGTGCCAGCAGCTTGGAAGGCCACTTCTACGAGCAGTACTTC | CASSLEGHFYEQYF
NA | TRBD1 | TRBJ1-2 | TRBV6-1 | TGTGCCAGCAGTGAACTCGCTTGGCGGACAGGGGCTAACTATGGCTACACCTTC | CASSELAWRTGANYGYTF
once | NA | TRBJ1-1 | TRBV6-1 | TGTGCCAGCAGTGAGTCCCAGACTTTGAACACTGAAGCTTTCTTT | CASSESQTLNTEAFF
NA | NA | TRBJ2-7 | TRBV29-1 | TGCAGCGTTACCCCTCGCGGACTATGGGGTGAGCAGTACTTC | CSVTPRGLWGEQYF
once | NA | TRBJ2-5 | TRBV5-8 | TGTGCCAGCGACTTCGGGGTCCAAGAGACCCAGTACTTC | CASDFGVQETQYF
NA | NA | TRBJ2-2 | TRBV4-1 | TGCGCCAGCAGCTATGCCAGGGTCCCCGGGGAGCTGTTTTTT | CASSYARVPGELFF
NA | TRBD2 | TRBJ2-3 | TRBV10-3 | TGTGCCATCAGTGAGACTAGCGGACCCACAGATACGCAGTATTTT | CAISETSGPTDTQYF
NA | TRBD1 | TRBJ1-2 | TRBV28 | TGTGCCAGCAGTTTATTAAGGTGGGGTTCGGGACAGAAGAGTGGCTACACCTTC | CASSLLRWGSGQKSGYTF
NA | TRBD2 | TRBJ2-3 | TRBV6-1 | TGTGCCAGCAGTGAAAGGGAAGGGCTAGCGGGGTACACTAGCACAGATACGCAGTATTTT | CASSEREGLAGYTSTDTQYF
NA | NA | TRBJ2-5 | TRBV10-1 | TGCGCCAGCAGTGAGCGGGGGATGGAGACCCAGTACTTC | CASSERGMETQYF
NA | TRBD1 | TRBJ2-6 | TRBV15 | TGTGCCACCAGCAGAGAACAGGGGATAGGGGCCAACGTCCTGACTTTC | CATSREQGIGANVLTF
NA | NA | TRBJ1-2 | TRBV28 | TGTGCCAGCAGTTTGGCCGGGGGCTACACCTTC | CASSLAGGYTF
NA | NA | TRBJ2-2 | TRBV27 | TGTGCCAGCAGTTTAGTATCCGTAATTCGTCGTACCGGGGAGCTGTTTTTT | CASSLVSVIRRTGELFF
NA | NA | TRBJ2-1 | TRBV27 | TGTGCCAGCAGCTCTAGTCTGGGGTTTCGTGAGCAGTTCTTC | CASSSSLGFREQFF
once | NA | TRBJ2-1 | TRBV13 | TGTGCCAGCAGCCCCATCCCCAGCCTTAGCGGACCCTACAATGAGCAGTTCTTC | CASSPIPSLSGPYNEQFF